This TCR beta chain is drawn from a study of T cell repertoires in cytomegalovirus infection. Study in general: Public TCR beta signature analysis indicated the presence of both CMV infection and matching HLA type. Study-wide results and limits: Public TCR beta family frequency separated CMV-and-HLA carriers, including in an independent cohort. Across the ex vivo response, the dominant clonotypes were HLA-C-restricted CMV-specific TCR beta clonotypes.

TCRdb fed the reads into MiXCR, producing one record per CDR3 protein. The repertoire holds 500,000 or so distinct CDR3 sequences, with 16% as singletons. Per the germline V gene, CDR1 is SGHTA and CDR2 is FQGNSA. CDR3 length: 15 residues. The V end lost 1 base, the J end lost 6 bases, and 15 bases lay between the germline ends. This clonotype was picked up many times. The antigen remains unidentified. The chain uses TRBV7-2 and TRBJ1-2; unclear D gene. This TCR derives from a human donor in good health (CMV status not recorded). Some clones in this sample may be carry-over from other donors' samples. Source material: CD8+ T cells from PBMCs. CDR3 sequence reads: CASSLVARSNDGYTF. CDR3 nucleotide sequence: TGTGCCAGCAGCTTAGTAGCGAGGTCGAACGATGGCTACACCTTC. Using reference TRBV7-2 and TRBJ1-2 for the parts outside the CDR3, the full variable domain is GAGVSQSPSNKVTEKGKDVELRCDPISGHTALYWYRQSLGQGLEFLIYFQGNSAPDKSGLPSDRFSAERTGGSVSTLTIQRTQQEDSAVYLCASSLVARSNDGYTFGSGTRLTVV.